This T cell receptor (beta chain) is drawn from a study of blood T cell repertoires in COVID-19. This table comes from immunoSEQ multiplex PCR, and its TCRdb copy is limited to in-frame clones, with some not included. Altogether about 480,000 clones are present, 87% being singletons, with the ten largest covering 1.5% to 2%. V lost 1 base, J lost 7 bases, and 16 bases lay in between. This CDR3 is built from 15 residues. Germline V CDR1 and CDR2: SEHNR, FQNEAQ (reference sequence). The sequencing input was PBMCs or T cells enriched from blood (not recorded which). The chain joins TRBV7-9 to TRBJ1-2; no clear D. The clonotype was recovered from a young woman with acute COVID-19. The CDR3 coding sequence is TGTGCCAGCAGCTTAGATTCCGTCGTGAAGCTTGGCTACACCTTC. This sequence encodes CASSLDSVVKLGYTF.